The sequence of this T cell receptor beta chain was determined in a study of OX40 agonist ivuxolimab in advanced cancers. Study-level information: Earlier anti-PD-1, anti-PD-L1 or anti-CTLA-4 therapy was permitted; roughly 40% had received some.

The table came from immunoSEQ multiplex PCR; TCRdb's copy has only in-frame clones and leaves some out. The sample yields approximately 100,000 clones, 90% seen once. A note on this clone: Its antigen is as yet unknown.

The CDR3 runs 13 residues. Germline trimming cut 2 bases from V and 15 bases from J; bases unmatched to any gene: 5. CDR1 and CDR2 from the germline V gene are WSHSY and SAAADI. Findings of the study overall: There was clonal expansion of CD4+ and CD8+ blood T cells by week 6 at 0.1 to 3.0 mg/kg. Some of the lowest clonal expansion was seen in partial responders at 0.1-3.0 mg/kg. More expanded clones were found, on average, in CD8+ than in CD4+ T cells.

V and J are TRBV10-2 and TRBJ2-1, with 12 bases that match TRBD1. This receptor was taken from an adult with an advanced solid tumor such as melanoma, head and neck, liver or kidney cancer. The sequenced sample was CD4+ or CD8+ T cells sorted from blood, obtained in a trial of the OX40 agonist ivuxolimab. The CDR3 sequence is CASSEPGQGATFF. CDR3 bases: TGCGCCAGCAGTGAGCCGGGACAGGGGGCGACGTTCTTC.